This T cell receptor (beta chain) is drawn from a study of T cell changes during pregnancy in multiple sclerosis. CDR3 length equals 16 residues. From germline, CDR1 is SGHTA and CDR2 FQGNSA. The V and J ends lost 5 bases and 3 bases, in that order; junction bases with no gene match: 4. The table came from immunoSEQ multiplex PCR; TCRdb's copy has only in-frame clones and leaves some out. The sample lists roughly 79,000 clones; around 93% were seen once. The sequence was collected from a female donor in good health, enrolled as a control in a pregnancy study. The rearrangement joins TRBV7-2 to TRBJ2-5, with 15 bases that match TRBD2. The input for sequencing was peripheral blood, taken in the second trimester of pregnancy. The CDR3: CASSPWTSGGEETQYF. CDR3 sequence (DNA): TGTGCCAGCAGCCCTTGGACTAGCGGGGGGGAAGAGACCCAGTACTTC.